The next 25 T cell receptor beta chains were all read from a single sample in a study of blood T cell repertoires in COVID-19. The table came from immunoSEQ multiplex PCR; TCRdb's copy has only in-frame clones and leaves some out. Of some 180,000 clones listed, around 90% were seen once; the top ten hold 0.55% to 0.8%. The specimen sequenced was peripheral blood. These receptors were taken from a middle-aged man with acute or convalescent COVID-19.

The chain combines TRBV5-4 with TRBJ1-4; 7 bases line up with TRBD1. Germline values: CDR1 SGHNT, CDR2 YYREEE (reference sequence). The V segment lost 4 bases and the J segment 3 bases; nucleotides outside the gene matches: 3. CDR3 size: 14 residues. CDR3 region: CASSLGQPNEKLFF. CDR3 coding DNA: TGTGCCAGCAGCCTGGGACAGCCTAATGAAAAACTGTTTTTT.

J is TRBJ2-1 and V is TRBV6-6; 7 positions match TRBD2. The CDR3 is 16 residues long. V was clipped by 6 bases and J by 4 bases; unmatched bases: 12. Germline lookup yields CDR1 MNHNY and CDR2 SVGAGI (reference sequence). The DNA for the CDR3 is TGTGCCAGCAGCCAAATTTCTAGCGGAAATTACAATGAGCAGTTCTTC. Its protein is CASSQISSGNYNEQFF.

This rearrangement joins TRBV15 to TRBJ1-2; 9 bases are a match to TRBD1. Germline loops: CDR1 LNHNV, CDR2 YYDKDF (reference sequence). V was clipped by 4 bases and J by 4 bases; unmatched bases: 10. This CDR3 contains 16 residues. DNA for the CDR3: TGTGCCACCAGCAAAACACCGGGACAGGGACCCTATGGCTACACCTTC. Its protein is CATSKTPGQGPYGYTF.

CDR3 in DNA: TGTGCCAGCAGTCCCGTGACTAGCGGGAGGAGGGATACGCAGTATTTT. It translates to CASSPVTSGRRDTQYF. The chain is built from TRBV27 and TRBJ2-3, with TRBD2 matching 13 bases. The CDR3 sequence is 16 residues long. Trimming took 5 bases from V and 6 from J; bases not matched to a gene: 8. The germline CDR1 and CDR2 sequences are MNHEY and SMNVEV (reference sequence).

CDR3 in DNA: TGTGCCAGCAGTGTAGGTAGCCCTACTTTCAATGAGCAGTTCTTC. Residues: CASSVGSPTFNEQFF. The chain is built from TRBV2 and TRBJ2-1; D uncertain. This CDR3 contains 15 residues. CDR1 SNHLY and CDR2 FYNNEI come from the germline V gene. V was cut by 4 bases and J by 6 bases, with 16 bases left in between. Based on the CDR3 plus reference TRBV2 and TRBJ2-1, the full variable domain is EPEVTQTPSHQVTQMGQEVILRCVPISNHLYFYWYRQILGQKVEFLVSFYNNEISEKSEIFDDQFSVERPDGSNFTLKIRSTKLEDSAMYFCASSVGSPTFNEQFFGPGTRLTVL.

The chain uses TRBV6-5 and TRBJ2-2, with 10 bases aligning to TRBD2. This CDR3 region has 15 residues. The V gene's germline CDR1 is MNHEY and CDR2 SVGAGI. The V segment lost 6 bases and the J segment 4 bases; nucleotides outside the gene matches: 5. DNA of the CDR3: TGTGCCAGCAGAATACCTAGCGGGAGCACCGGGGAGCTGTTTTTT. Its protein is CASRIPSGSTGELFF.

The rearrangement joins TRBV2 to TRBJ2-6, with unresolved D. V was cut by 3 bases and J by 0 bases, with 6 bases left in between. From germline, CDR1 is SNHLY and CDR2 FYNNEI. CDR3 length equals 15 residues. The CDR3 nucleotides read TGTGCCAGCAGTGAGCTGAGCTCTGGGGCCAACGTCCTGACTTTC. This gives the protein CASSELSSGANVLTF.

This chain links TRBV7-3 with TRBJ2-2; D gene ambiguous. Trimming shortened V by 5 bases and J by 5 bases, and 9 bases separated the two germline ends. The length of the CDR3 is 13 residues. Germline CDR1 is SGHTA and CDR2 is FQGTGA. This CDR3 is CASSEARTGELFF. The DNA for the CDR3 is TGTGCCAGCAGCGAAGCTAGAACCGGGGAGCTGTTTTTT.

The J gene is TRBJ2-1, the V gene TRBV7-9, with D maybe TRBD2 (5 bases). This CDR3 is built from 13 residues. V was shortened by 2 bases and J by 8 bases, with 10 bases between the two germline ends. Germline assignment: CDR1 SEHNR and CDR2 FQNEAQ (reference sequence). The CDR3 protein is CASSLTRVDEQFF. CDR3 sequence (DNA): TGTGCCAGCAGCTTAACGAGGGTCGATGAGCAGTTCTTC.

This chain joins TRBV27 and TRBJ2-2; D unresolved. Germline CDR1 is MNHEY and CDR2 is SMNVEV (reference sequence). V gave up 4 bases and J gave up 5 bases, with 2 bases separating them. The CDR3 has 11 residues. Here the CDR3 DNA reads TGTGCCAGCAGTTCAACCGGGGAGCTGTTTTTT. Its translation is CASSSTGELFF.

In its sample, this clone was seen a few times. V usage is TRBV14 and J usage is TRBJ2-7, with TRBD2 identical over 9 bases. V gave up 2 bases and J gave up 3 bases; unmatched junction bases: 2. CDR3 length: 14 amino acids. Looked up from germline, CDR1 is SGHDN and CDR2 is FVKESK. The CDR3 here is CASSQLAGDYEQYF. As DNA, the CDR3 is TGTGCCAGCAGCCAATTAGCGGGAGACTACGAGCAGTACTTC.

The chain joins TRBV11-2 to TRBJ2-7; 7 nucleotides line up with TRBD1. V gave up 1 base and J gave up 6 bases; unmatched junction bases: 6. The germline CDR1 and CDR2 sequences are SGHAT and FQNNGV. This CDR3 has 14 residues. The CDR3 DNA reads TGTGCCAGCAGCTTAGCTGGACAGGCACTCGAGCAGTACTTC. This encodes CASSLAGQALEQYF.

V usage is TRBV30 and J usage is TRBJ2-1, with TRBD2 identical over 8 bases. The V and J ends lost 3 bases and 7 bases, in that order; junction bases with no gene match: 5. The CDR3 consists of 13 residues. Germline assignment: CDR1 GTSNPN and CDR2 SVGIG (reference sequence). This CDR3 reads CAWRVSGTNEQFF. DNA of the CDR3: TGTGCCTGGAGGGTTAGCGGGACTAATGAGCAGTTCTTC. Full variable domain (remainder filled in from reference TRBV30 and TRBJ2-1): SQTIHQWPATLVQPVGSPLSLECTVEGTSNPNLYWYRQAAGRGLQLLFYSVGIGQISSEVPQNLSASRPQDRQFILSSKKLLLSDSGFYLCAWRVSGTNEQFFGPGTRLTVL.

The chain links TRBV28 to TRBJ2-7, with D perhaps matching TRBD1 (6 bases). Looked up from germline, CDR1 is MDHEN and CDR2 is SYDVKM. The CDR3 spans 16 residues. V was trimmed by 1 base and J by 0 bases, leaving 13 bases between them. The CDR3 sequence is CASSLSTGHNSYEQYV. Written as DNA, the CDR3 is TGTGCCAGCAGTTTATCAACGGGACATAACTCCTACGAGCAGTACGTC.

V gene TRBV28 combines with J gene TRBJ2-7, with D perhaps TRBD1 (6 bases). Germline CDR1 and CDR2: MDHEN and SYDVKM. The CDR3 consists of 15 residues. Between the trimmed V and J ends, which lost 6 bases and 0 bases, there was a span of 15 bases. This chain's CDR3 is CASSRPGTPSYEQYV. As DNA, the CDR3 is TGTGCCAGCAGCCGCCCCGGGACACCCTCCTACGAGCAGTACGTC.

The CDR3 sequence is CSVEERTDTQYF. In nucleotides, the CDR3 is TGCAGCGTTGAGGAGCGGACAGATACGCAGTATTTT. The chain links TRBV29-1 to TRBJ2-3; TRBD2 might be the D (5 bases). CDR1 is SQVTM, CDR2 ANQGSEA, per germline. This CDR3 is 12 amino acids long. Trimming stripped 3 bases from V and 3 bases from J, with 7 bases between.

V usage is TRBV5-1 and J usage is TRBJ2-2, with a possible D match to TRBD1 (5 bases). The CDR3 length is 15 residues. Looked up from germline, CDR1 is SGHRS and CDR2 is YFSETQ. The V gene lost 0 bases and the J gene lost 4 bases, with 10 bases spanning the gap. CDR3 loop: CASSLEGWATGELFF. In DNA form, the CDR3 reads TGCGCCAGCAGCTTGGAGGGGTGGGCCACCGGGGAGCTGTTTTTT.

The chain has TRBV7-9 and TRBJ1-5; D is undetermined. This CDR3 spans 13 amino acids. CDR1 and CDR2 from the germline V gene are SEHNR and FQNEAQ (reference sequence). Trimming took 0 bases from V and 4 from J, leaving 4 bases between them. The CDR3: CASSLATNQPQHF. Here the CDR3 DNA reads TGTGCCAGCAGCTTAGCCACTAATCAGCCCCAGCATTTT.

The V call is TRBV27, the J call TRBJ2-3; the D is unclear. CDR1 is MNHEY and CDR2 is SMNVEV in the germline V gene (reference sequence). Deletions cut 1 base from V and 2 bases from J, with 10 bases between. The CDR3 contains 15 residues. The CDR3 DNA reads as TGTGCCAGCAGTTTATTGGGCCAGAACACAGATACGCAGTATTTT. Amino acids: CASSLLGQNTDTQYF.

The V gene is TRBV3-1 (or the pseudogene TRBV3-2), the J gene TRBJ2-2; the D gene is possibly TRBD2 (6 bases). V was clipped by 3 bases and J by 6 bases, with 8 bases between them. Germline V CDR1 and CDR2: LGHDT, YNNKEL (reference sequence). CDR3 size: 13 residues. The CDR3 sequence: CASSQGGPGELFF. The CDR3 DNA follows: TGTGCCAGCAGCCAGGGGGGACCCGGGGAGCTGTTTTTT.

The chain carries TRBV11-2 and TRBJ1-3; the D gene is possibly TRBD1 (6 bases). The V end was cut by 5 bases, the J end by 0 bases, with 11 bases between. Per germline, CDR1 SGHAT and CDR2 FQNNGV. This CDR3 has 15 amino acids. DNA of the CDR3: TGTGCCAGCAGCCCCGACAGGAGCTCTGGAAACACCATATATTTT. Protein: CASSPDRSSGNTIYF.

The chain has TRBV7-3 and TRBJ2-1; TRBD2 matches at 8 bases. The V segment lost 4 bases and the J segment 0 bases; nucleotides outside the gene matches: 5. The CDR3 covers 16 residues. Germline CDR1 and CDR2: SGHTA and FQGTGA. The CDR3 loop is CASSSSGGSSYNEQFF. CDR3 bases: TGTGCCAGCAGCTCGTCGGGGGGGAGCTCCTACAATGAGCAGTTCTTC.

The chain carries TRBV30 and TRBJ2-3; perhaps TRBD2 as D (6 bases). The CDR3 consists of 14 residues. From germline, CDR1 is GTSNPN and CDR2 SVGIG (reference sequence). The germline V and J ends were trimmed by 0 bases and 4 bases, with 11 bases remaining between them. The CDR3 loop reads CAWSVGGTPDTQYF. The CDR3 DNA sequence: TGTGCCTGGAGTGTTGGGGGGACGCCAGATACGCAGTATTTT.

J is TRBJ1-6 and V is TRBV15; TRBD1 agrees at 8 bases. The germline V gene encodes CDR1 LNHNV and CDR2 YYDKDF (reference sequence). CDR3 length: 17 residues. V trimming: 0 bases; J trimming: 10 bases; junction bases outside the gene matches: 11. This CDR3 reads CATSRDARRGHGSPLHF. The CDR3 region has the DNA TGTGCCACCAGCAGAGATGCGCGCAGGGGGCATGGGTCACCCCTCCACTTT.

The chain joins TRBV7-2 to TRBJ1-3; D is unresolved. Trimming stripped 1 base from V and 10 bases from J, with 11 bases between. Germline CDR1 reads SGHTA; CDR2 reads FQGNSA. The CDR3 has 13 amino acids. The CDR3: CASSLVRQRTIYF. The CDR3, as DNA: TGTGCCAGCAGCTTAGTTCGACAACGGACCATATATTTT.